The TCR beta chain described here comes from a study of blood T cell repertoires in COVID-19. Repertoires were generated with immunoSEQ multiplex PCR, while TCRdb's copy carries only in-frame clones and drops some. The data hold roughly 400,000 clones, with about 86% observed a single time. Germline V gene lookup returns CDR1 ENHRY and CDR2 SYGVKD. With V trimmed by 8 bases and J by 7 bases, 13 bases remained unmatched. The CDR3 has 16 amino acids. Source material: PBMCs or T cells enriched from blood (not recorded which). The clonotype originates from a woman in her 50s who had recovered from COVID-19. The chain couples TRBV10-3 to TRBJ2-2; 10 nucleotides match TRBD2. The CDR3 nucleotides are TGTGCCATCGCCCCCCACAGCGGGGGGGCCGGCGGGGAGCTGTTTTTT. It yields the protein CAIAPHSGGAGGELFF.